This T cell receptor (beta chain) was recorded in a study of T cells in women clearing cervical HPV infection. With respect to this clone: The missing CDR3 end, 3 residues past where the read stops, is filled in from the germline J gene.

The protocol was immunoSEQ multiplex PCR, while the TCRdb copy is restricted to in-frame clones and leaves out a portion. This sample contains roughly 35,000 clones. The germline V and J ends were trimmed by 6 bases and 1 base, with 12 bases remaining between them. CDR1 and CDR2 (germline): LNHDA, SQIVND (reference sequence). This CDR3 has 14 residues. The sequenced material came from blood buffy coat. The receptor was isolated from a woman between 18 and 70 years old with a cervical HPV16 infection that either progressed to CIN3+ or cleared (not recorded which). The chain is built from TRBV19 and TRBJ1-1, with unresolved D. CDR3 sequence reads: CASSTGSTNTEAFF. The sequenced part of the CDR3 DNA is TGTGCCAGTAGCACGGGGTCAACGAACACTGAA.